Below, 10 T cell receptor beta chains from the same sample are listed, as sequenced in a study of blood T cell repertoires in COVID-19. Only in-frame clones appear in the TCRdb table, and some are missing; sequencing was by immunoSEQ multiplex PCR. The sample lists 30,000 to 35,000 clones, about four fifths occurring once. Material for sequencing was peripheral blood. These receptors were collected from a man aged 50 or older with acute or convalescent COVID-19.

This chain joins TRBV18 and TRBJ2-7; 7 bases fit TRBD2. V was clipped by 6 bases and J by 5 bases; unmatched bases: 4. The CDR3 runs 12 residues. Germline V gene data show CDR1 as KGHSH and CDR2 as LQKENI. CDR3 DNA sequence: TGTGCCAGCTCCTCGGGGGGAGACGAGCAGTACTTC. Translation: CASSSGGDEQYF.

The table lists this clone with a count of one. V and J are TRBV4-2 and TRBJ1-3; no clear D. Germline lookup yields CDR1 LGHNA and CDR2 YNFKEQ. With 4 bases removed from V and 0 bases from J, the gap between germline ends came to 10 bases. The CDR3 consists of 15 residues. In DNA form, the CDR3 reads TGTGCCAGCAGCCTCGGAGGAAACTCTGGAAACACCATATATTTT. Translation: CASSLGGNSGNTIYF.

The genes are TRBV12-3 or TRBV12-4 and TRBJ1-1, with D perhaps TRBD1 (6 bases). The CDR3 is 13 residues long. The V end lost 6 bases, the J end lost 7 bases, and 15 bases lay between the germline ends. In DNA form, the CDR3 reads TGTGCCAGCAGCAGAGGACAGTCCCTTGAAGCTTTCTTT. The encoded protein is CASSRGQSLEAFF.

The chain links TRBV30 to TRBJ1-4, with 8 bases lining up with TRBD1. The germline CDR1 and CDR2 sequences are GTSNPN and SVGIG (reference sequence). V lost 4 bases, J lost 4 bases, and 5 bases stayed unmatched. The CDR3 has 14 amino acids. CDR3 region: CAWTSGGLNEKLFF. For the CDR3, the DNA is TGTGCCTGGACTTCAGGGGGCCTTAATGAAAAACTGTTTTTT.

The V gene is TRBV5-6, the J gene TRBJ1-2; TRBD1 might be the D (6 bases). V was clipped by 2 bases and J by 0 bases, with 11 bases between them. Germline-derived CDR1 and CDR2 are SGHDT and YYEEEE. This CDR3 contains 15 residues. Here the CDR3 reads CASSFRQEANYGYTF. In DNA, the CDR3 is TGTGCCAGCAGCTTCCGACAGGAGGCTAACTATGGCTACACCTTC. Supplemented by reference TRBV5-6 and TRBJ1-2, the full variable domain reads DAGVTQSPTHLIKTRGQQVTLRCSPKSGHDTVSWYQQALGQGPQFIFQYYEEEERQRGNFPDRFSGHQFPNYSSELNVNALLLGDSALYLCASSFRQEANYGYTFGSGTRLTVV.

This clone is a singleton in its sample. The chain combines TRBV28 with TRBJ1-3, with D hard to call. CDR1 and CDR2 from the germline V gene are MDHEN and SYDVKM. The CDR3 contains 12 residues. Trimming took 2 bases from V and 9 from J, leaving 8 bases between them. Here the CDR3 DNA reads TGTGCCAGCAGTTTACAGGAAGGCACCATATATTTT. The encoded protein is CASSLQEGTIYF.

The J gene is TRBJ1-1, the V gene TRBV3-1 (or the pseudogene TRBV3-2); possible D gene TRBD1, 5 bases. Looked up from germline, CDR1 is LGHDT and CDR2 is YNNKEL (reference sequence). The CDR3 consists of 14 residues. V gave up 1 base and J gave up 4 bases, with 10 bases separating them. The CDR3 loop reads CASSQGQSVTEAFF. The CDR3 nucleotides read TGTGCCAGCAGCCAAGGACAGTCCGTCACTGAAGCTTTCTTT.

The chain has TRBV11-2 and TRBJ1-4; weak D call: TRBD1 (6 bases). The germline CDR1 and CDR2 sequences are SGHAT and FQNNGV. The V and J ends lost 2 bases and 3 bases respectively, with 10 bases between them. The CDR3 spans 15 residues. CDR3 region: CASSLTGLANEKLFF. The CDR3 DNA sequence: TGTGCCAGCAGCTTAACAGGGTTAGCTAATGAAAAACTGTTTTTT.

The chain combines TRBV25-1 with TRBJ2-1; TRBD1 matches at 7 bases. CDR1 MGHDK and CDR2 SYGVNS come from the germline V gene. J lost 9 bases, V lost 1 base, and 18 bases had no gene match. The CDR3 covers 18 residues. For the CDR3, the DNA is TGTGCCAGCAGTGAATTCGATTCCGACGAGGGGGCGTGGATTGAGCAGTTCTTC. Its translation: CASSEFDSDEGAWIEQFF.

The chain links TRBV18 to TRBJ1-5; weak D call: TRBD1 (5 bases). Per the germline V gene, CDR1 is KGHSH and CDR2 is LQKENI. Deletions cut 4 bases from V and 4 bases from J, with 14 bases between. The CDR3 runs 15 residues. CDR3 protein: CASSLLGQTNQPQHF. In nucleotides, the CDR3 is TGTGCCAGCTCACTTCTGGGGCAGACAAATCAGCCCCAGCATTTT.